These 27 T cell receptor beta chains were all obtained from the same sample, sequenced in a study of beta chain features in type 1 diabetes. Isolated RNA was reverse transcribed in full, so expressed TCRB transcripts were sequenced. The table came from immunoSEQ multiplex PCR; TCRdb's copy has only in-frame clones and leaves some out. The sample lists 240,000 or so clones, around 68% occurring once. The source material was naive CD4+ T cells from blood. The source of these receptors is a man under 40 in good health.

This clone was picked up a small number of times. V gene TRBV25-1 combines with J gene TRBJ2-7; a possible D gene is TRBD2 (6 bases). The CDR3 consists of 16 residues. CDR1 and CDR2 (germline): MGHDK, SYGVNS. Trimming removed 2 bases from V and 3 bases from J, with 17 bases in between. The CDR3 spells CASSEPSAAANYEQYF. DNA for the CDR3: TGTGCCAGCAGTGAACCTAGCGCGGCGGCGAACTACGAGCAGTACTTC.

The genes are TRBV27 and TRBJ2-7; 11 nucleotides line up with TRBD2. From germline, CDR1 is MNHEY and CDR2 SMNVEV (reference sequence). J lost 1 base, V lost 5 bases, and 4 bases had no gene match. The CDR3 has 15 amino acids. The CDR3 coding sequence is TGTGCCAGCAGTCTTACTAGCGGGAGTTCCTACGAGCAGTACTTC. Its protein product is CASSLTSGSSYEQYF.

The chain couples TRBV7-9 to TRBJ2-1; 13 nucleotides line up with TRBD2. Germline-derived CDR1 and CDR2 are SEHNR and FQNEAQ (reference sequence). Germline trimming cut 5 bases from V and 6 bases from J; bases unmatched to any gene: 7. The CDR3 is made up of 16 amino acids. The CDR3 protein is CASSPIGLAGANEQFF. As DNA, the CDR3 is TGTGCCAGCAGCCCAATCGGACTAGCGGGAGCCAATGAGCAGTTCTTC.

Remarks on this clone: At the DNA level, this CDR3 is encoded by other sequences in the same sample as well. The chain has TRBV20-1 and TRBJ2-1; D gene ambiguous. V shed 1 base and J shed 8 bases, with 6 bases lying between them. Germline CDR1 reads DFQATT; CDR2 reads SNEGSKA (reference sequence). The CDR3 is 11 amino acids. The CDR3 here is CSARGDDEQFF. The CDR3 DNA sequence: TGCAGTGCTAGAGGGGATGATGAGCAGTTCTTC.

Worth noting for this clone: Distinct nucleotide sequences in the sample also encode this CDR3. The chain recombines TRBV27 with TRBJ1-1; no reliable D call. The CDR3 is 12 residues long. With 4 bases removed from V and 0 bases from J, the gap between germline ends came to 3 bases. Germline assignment: CDR1 MNHEY and CDR2 SMNVEV (reference sequence). The DNA of the CDR3 is TGTGCCAGCAGTTCTGTGAACACTGAAGCTTTCTTT. Protein: CASSSVNTEAFF.

The V and J genes are TRBV29-1 and TRBJ2-1; D is undetermined. CDR3 size: 15 residues. V was clipped by 4 bases and J by 0 bases, with 13 bases between them. Looked up from germline, CDR1 is SQVTM and CDR2 is ANQGSEA. CDR3 bases: TGCAGCGTTGTAACCTTCCTAAGCTCCTACAATGAGCAGTTCTTC. Protein: CSVVTFLSSYNEQFF.

This clone was seen a handful of times. The V call is TRBV18, the J call TRBJ1-6, with 10 bases lining up with TRBD1. CDR1 and CDR2 from the germline V gene are KGHSH and LQKENI. This CDR3 contains 15 residues. Trimming cost V 5 bases and J 7 bases; bases outside gene matches: 5. In DNA form, the CDR3 reads TGTGCCAGCTCATCGGGGACAGGGGACAATTCACCCCTCCACTTT. Its protein is CASSSGTGDNSPLHF.

Regarding this clone: Distinct nucleotide sequences in the sample also encode this CDR3. The CDR3 DNA is TGCAGTGCTTCGATTGGAGATACGCAGTATTTT. Protein product: CSASIGDTQYF. The chain couples TRBV20-1 to TRBJ2-3; D remains ambiguous. From germline, CDR1 is DFQATT and CDR2 SNEGSKA (reference sequence). The CDR3 is made up of 11 amino acids. Trimming removed 5 bases from V and 5 bases from J, with 8 bases in between.

The table lists this clone with a few counts. This CDR3 is also generated by other DNA sequences in the sample. V and J are TRBV30 and TRBJ1-1; no clear D gene. CDR1 GTSNPN and CDR2 SVGIG come from the germline V gene (reference sequence). CDR3 size: 13 residues. Trimming removed 1 base at V and 3 bases at J, with 9 bases between. The CDR3 DNA reads as TGTGCCTGGAGTGGGCGAGGCGACACTGAAGCTTTCTTT. Residues: CAWSGRGDTEAFF. Drawing the rest from reference TRBV30 and TRBJ1-1, the complete variable domain is SQTIHQWPATLVQPVGSPLSLECTVEGTSNPNLYWYRQAAGRGLQLLFYSVGIGQISSEVPQNLSASRPQDRQFILSSKKLLLSDSGFYLCAWSGRGDTEAFFGQGTRLTVV.

This sequence joins TRBV30 and TRBJ1-1, with D unclear. Germline CDR1 is GTSNPN and CDR2 is SVGIG (reference sequence). The V gene lost 5 bases and the J gene lost 1 base, with 8 bases spanning the gap. The CDR3 is made up of 12 amino acids. The CDR3: CAWDHRNTEAFF. The CDR3 coding sequence is TGTGCCTGGGATCACAGGAACACTGAAGCTTTCTTT.

This clone was observed a handful of times. This chain connects TRBV11-2 to TRBJ1-5; D may be TRBD1 (5 bases). CDR1 and CDR2 from the germline V gene are SGHAT and FQNNGV. The CDR3 extends over 14 amino acids. Trimming left V 6 bases short and J 3 bases short, with 12 bases between. The CDR3 DNA is TGTGCCAGCAGTTTCGCAGGGCTCAATCAGCCCCAGCATTTT. Protein sequence: CASSFAGLNQPQHF. Using reference TRBV11-2 and TRBJ1-5 for the parts outside the CDR3, the full variable domain is EAGVAQSPRYKIIEKRQSVAFWCNPISGHATLYWYQQILGQGPKLLIQFQNNGVVDDSQLPKDRFSAERLKGVDSTLKIQPAKLEDSAVYLCASSFAGLNQPQHFGDGTRLSIL.

The genes are TRBV29-1 and TRBJ2-1; D gene ambiguous. V was shortened by 0 bases and J by 8 bases, with 14 bases between the two germline ends. The V gene's germline CDR1 is SQVTM and CDR2 ANQGSEA. This CDR3 has 14 amino acids. The CDR3 DNA sequence: TGCAGCGTTGAAGAGACATGGAAGATCGATGAGCAGTTCTTC. Translated: CSVEETWKIDEQFF.

The chain carries TRBV7-9 and TRBJ2-1; the D gene is possibly TRBD2 (6 bases). CDR3 length: 15 residues. Germline V gene data show CDR1 as SEHNR and CDR2 as FQNEAQ (reference sequence). Trimming cost V 5 bases and J 8 bases, with 19 bases left between them. CDR3 nucleotides: TGTGCCAGCAGCCCGCAGGACGGGAGAGGGTATGAGCAGTTCTTC. Its translation is CASSPQDGRGYEQFF.

The V gene is TRBV18, the J gene TRBJ2-2; D is unresolved. The ends were cut back, 4 bases at V and 2 bases at J, with 14 bases in the middle. CDR1 and CDR2 (germline): KGHSH, LQKENI. The CDR3 is made up of 16 amino acids. CDR3 in amino acids: CASSQRQSENTGELFF. The CDR3 DNA sequence: TGTGCCAGCTCACAAAGGCAGTCCGAAAACACCGGGGAGCTGTTTTTT.

This clone was observed a handful of times. This chain uses TRBV25-1 with TRBJ2-5, with unresolved D. Germline loops: CDR1 MGHDK, CDR2 SYGVNS. Deletions cut 3 bases from V and 4 bases from J, with 12 bases between. This CDR3 region has 14 residues. CDR3 nucleotide sequence: TGTGCCAGCAGTGATGCGGTCTGGGGAGAGACCCAGTACTTC. Its protein is CASSDAVWGETQYF.

This chain joins TRBV30 and TRBJ2-2; D is ambiguous. With 5 bases removed from V and 2 bases from J, the gap between germline ends came to 9 bases. The CDR3 consists of 13 residues. Germline CDR1 is GTSNPN and CDR2 is SVGIG (reference sequence). The CDR3 nucleotides read TGTGCCTGGGGTGGAATCAACACCGGGGAGCTGTTTTTT. It encodes CAWGGINTGELFF. Drawing the rest from reference TRBV30 and TRBJ2-2, the complete variable domain is SQTIHQWPATLVQPVGSPLSLECTVEGTSNPNLYWYRQAAGRGLQLLFYSVGIGQISSEVPQNLSASRPQDRQFILSSKKLLLSDSGFYLCAWGGINTGELFFGEGSRLTVL.

The V call is TRBV30, the J call TRBJ1-5, with a tentative D call TRBD1 (5 bases). Germline V lookup: CDR1 GTSNPN, CDR2 SVGIG (reference sequence). This CDR3 is built from 15 residues. Deletions cut 1 base from V and 0 bases from J, with 10 bases between. CDR3 bases: TGTGCCTGGAGTGACGCGCAGGGTAGCAATCAGCCCCAGCATTTT. Amino acids: CAWSDAQGSNQPQHF.

This chain joins TRBV18 and TRBJ2-1; the match to TRBD2 covers 7 bases. Germline trimming cut 3 bases from V and 5 bases from J; bases unmatched to any gene: 7. The CDR3 spans 15 residues. Germline CDR1 and CDR2: KGHSH and LQKENI. CDR3 amino acids: CASSPFSGLNNEQFF. CDR3 in DNA: TGTGCCAGCTCACCCTTTAGCGGGCTAAACAATGAGCAGTTCTTC.

The chain employs TRBV29-1 and TRBJ1-2, with unresolved D. Germline V gene lookup returns CDR1 SQVTM and CDR2 ANQGSEA. Trimming pared 6 bases from V and 7 bases from J, leaving 15 bases between. There are 12 residues in the CDR3. CDR3 amino acids: CSVGELVAGYTF. In nucleotides, the CDR3 is TGCAGCGTCGGGGAGTTAGTAGCTGGCTACACCTTC.

Worth noting for this clone: The sample holds other DNA sequences that translate to the same CDR3. The J gene is TRBJ2-2, the V gene TRBV7-9; unclear D gene. Looked up from germline, CDR1 is SEHNR and CDR2 is FQNEAQ (reference sequence). The V end was cut by 3 bases, the J end by 3 bases, with 2 bases between. CDR3 length: 12 amino acids. Written as DNA, the CDR3 is TGTGCCAGCAGCTTGGACACCGGGGAGCTGTTTTTT. Translated: CASSLDTGELFF.

The chain joins TRBV10-3 to TRBJ2-1, with D perhaps being TRBD1 or TRBD2 (5 bases each). Trimming removed 6 bases from V and 4 bases from J, with 19 bases in between. Germline-derived CDR1 and CDR2 are ENHRY and SYGVKD. CDR3 length: 16 amino acids. In DNA, the CDR3 is TGTGCCATCAGCGACCCGGGACCGACAACTTACAATGAGCAGTTCTTC. The encoded protein is CAISDPGPTTYNEQFF.

The chain is built from TRBV7-2 and TRBJ2-7, with 8 nucleotides matching TRBD2. V shed 3 bases, J shed 3 bases, and the junction held 4 bases outside the gene matches. The germline CDR1 and CDR2 sequences are SGHTA and FQGNSA. The CDR3 has 14 amino acids. For the CDR3, the DNA is TGTGCCAGCAGCTTCGGGACTAGAGGCTACGAGCAGTACTTC. Amino acid sequence: CASSFGTRGYEQYF.

The rearrangement links TRBV5-6 to TRBJ2-1; D is unclear. V lost 3 bases, J lost 9 bases, and 7 bases lay in between. The CDR3 consists of 11 residues. CDR1 is SGHDT and CDR2 is YYEEEE in the germline V gene. The CDR3 loop reads CASSSKGEQFF. CDR3 sequence (DNA): TGTGCCAGCAGCTCCAAGGGTGAGCAGTTCTTC.

The V call is TRBV7-9, the J call TRBJ2-3, with a tentative D call TRBD2 (6 bases). The V end was cut by 3 bases, the J end by 5 bases, with 9 bases between. Looked up from germline, CDR1 is SEHNR and CDR2 is FQNEAQ (reference sequence). This CDR3 comprises 13 residues. CDR3 residues: CASSFLAKDTQYF. The CDR3 bases are TGTGCCAGCAGCTTTCTAGCGAAAGATACGCAGTATTTT.

The chain couples TRBV7-2 to TRBJ2-2, with 8 bases fitting TRBD1. From germline, CDR1 is SGHTA and CDR2 FQGNSA. Germline trimming cut 7 bases from V and 5 bases from J; bases unmatched to any gene: 12. The CDR3 has 16 amino acids. The CDR3, as DNA: TGTGCCAGCACACCCCAAGGGACAGGAGGGACCGGGGAGCTGTTTTTT. It encodes CASTPQGTGGTGELFF.

The rearrangement uses TRBV29-1 and TRBJ2-3, with D perhaps TRBD1 or TRBD2 (5 bases each). CDR1 SQVTM and CDR2 ANQGSEA come from the germline V gene. The CDR3 has 20 amino acids. Trimming pared 4 bases from V and 1 base from J, leaving 30 bases between. The CDR3 DNA reads as TGCAGCGTTGCCGGGGCGGACTGGGCCTGGGGGACGGAAGGCACAGATACGCAGTATTTT. Amino acid sequence: CSVAGADWAWGTEGTDTQYF.

This clone was detected only once. The V gene is TRBV30, the J gene TRBJ2-3; the D is unclear. Per the germline V gene, CDR1 is GTSNPN and CDR2 is SVGIG (reference sequence). Trimming took off 3 bases at V and 0 bases at J, with 10 bases between the two ends. CDR3 length: 14 residues. The CDR3 DNA sequence: TGTGCCTGGAGCCGAGACACTAGCACAGATACGCAGTATTTT. Translated, it gives CAWSRDTSTDTQYF.